Given below is one TCR beta chain in context. The data belong to a study of blood T cell repertoires in COVID-19. About the study: The cDNA or gDNA used as material had been derived from T cells, B-cell-depleted T cells, or PBMCs.

Clones were sequenced by immunoSEQ multiplex PCR, and TCRdb holds only the in-frame ones, with some missing. Of 110,000 to 150,000 clones listed, about 80% are singletons. Trimming at V came to 7 bases and at J to 1 base, leaving 8 bases not matched to a gene. The CDR3 covers 15 residues. CDR1 and CDR2 from the germline V gene are LNHDA and SQIVND (reference sequence). Sequencing was carried out using PBMCs or T cells enriched from blood (not recorded which). This TCR came from a woman aged 50 to 65 who had recovered from COVID-19. The chain couples TRBV19 to TRBJ2-3; 7 bases fit TRBD2. The CDR3 region is CASTYGRGGTDTQYF. The CDR3 coding sequence is TGTGCCAGTACCTATGGGAGGGGCGGCACAGATACGCAGTATTTT.